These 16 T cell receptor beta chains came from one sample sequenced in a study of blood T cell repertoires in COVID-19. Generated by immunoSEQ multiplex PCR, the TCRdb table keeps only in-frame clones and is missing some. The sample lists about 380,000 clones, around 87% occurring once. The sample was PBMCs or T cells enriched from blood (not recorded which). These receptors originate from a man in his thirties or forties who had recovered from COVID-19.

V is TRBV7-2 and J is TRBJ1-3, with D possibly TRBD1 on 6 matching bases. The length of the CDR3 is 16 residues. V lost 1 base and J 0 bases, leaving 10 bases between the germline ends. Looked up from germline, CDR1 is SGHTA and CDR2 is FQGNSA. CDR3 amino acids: CASSLGGPHSGNTIYF. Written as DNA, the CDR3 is TGTGCCAGCAGCTTAGGGGGGCCTCACTCTGGAAACACCATATATTTT.

Here the CDR3 DNA reads TGTGCCAGCAGTGCAGCAGGCCTCCATAATTCACCCCTCCACTTT. It encodes CASSAAGLHNSPLHF. V usage is TRBV25-1 and J usage is TRBJ1-6; D gene unclear. Trimming took off 4 bases at V and 5 bases at J, with 12 bases between the two ends. Germline loops: CDR1 MGHDK, CDR2 SYGVNS. This CDR3 has 15 residues. Full variable domain (remainder filled in from reference TRBV25-1 and TRBJ1-6): EADIYQTPRYLVIGTGKKITLECSQTMGHDKMYWYQQDPGMELHLIHYSYGVNSTEKGDLSSESTVSRIRTEHFPLTLESARPSHTSQYLCASSAAGLHNSPLHFGNGTRLTVT.

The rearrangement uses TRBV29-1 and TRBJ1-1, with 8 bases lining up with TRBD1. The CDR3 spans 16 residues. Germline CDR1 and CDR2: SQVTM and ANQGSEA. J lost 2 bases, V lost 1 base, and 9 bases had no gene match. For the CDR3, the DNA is TGCAGCGTTGAAGTTCTAGGGGACAGGAGTAACACTGAAGCTTTCTTT. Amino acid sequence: CSVEVLGDRSNTEAFF.

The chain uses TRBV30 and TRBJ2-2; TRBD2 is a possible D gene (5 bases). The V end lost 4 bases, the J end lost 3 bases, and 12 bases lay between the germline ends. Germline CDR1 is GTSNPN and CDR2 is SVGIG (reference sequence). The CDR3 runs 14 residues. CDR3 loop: CAWNQDSYTGELFF. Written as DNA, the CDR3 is TGTGCCTGGAATCAGGACTCCTACACCGGGGAGCTGTTTTTT.

The CDR3 is CASSLTGVNQPQHF. The DNA of the CDR3 is TGTGCCAGTAGTCTAACAGGGGTCAATCAGCCCCAGCATTTT. This chain links TRBV19 with TRBJ1-5, with 7 bases matching TRBD1. V lost 5 bases and J lost 3; bases outside the gene matches: 4. Germline CDR1 reads LNHDA; CDR2 reads SQIVND (reference sequence). The CDR3 has 14 amino acids.

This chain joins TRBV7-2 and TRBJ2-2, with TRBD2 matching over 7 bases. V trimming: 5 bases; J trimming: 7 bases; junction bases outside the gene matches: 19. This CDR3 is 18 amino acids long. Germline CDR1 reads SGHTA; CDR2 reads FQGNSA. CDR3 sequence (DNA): TGTGCCAGCAGCCTACGCCCCGTGGGGGGGACTGTTTACGGGGAGCTGTTTTTT. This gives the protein CASSLRPVGGTVYGELFF.

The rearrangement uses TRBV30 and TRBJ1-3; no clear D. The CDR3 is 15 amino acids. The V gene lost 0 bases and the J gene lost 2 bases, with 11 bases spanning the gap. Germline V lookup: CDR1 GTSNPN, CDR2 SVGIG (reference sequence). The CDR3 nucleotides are TGTGCCTGGAGTGTAGCTACCGATCCTGGAAACACCATATATTTT. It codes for CAWSVATDPGNTIYF.

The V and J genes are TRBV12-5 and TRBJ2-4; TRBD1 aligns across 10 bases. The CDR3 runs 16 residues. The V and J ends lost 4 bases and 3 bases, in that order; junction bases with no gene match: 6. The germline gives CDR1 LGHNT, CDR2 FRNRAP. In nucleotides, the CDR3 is TGTGCTAGTGGTTCCGGAGGGACAGGGGTCAAAAACATTCAGTACTTC. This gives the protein CASGSGGTGVKNIQYF. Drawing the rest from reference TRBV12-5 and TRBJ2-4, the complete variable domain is DARVTQTPRHKVTEMGQEVTMRCQPILGHNTVFWYRQTMMQGLELLAYFRNRAPLDDSGMPKDRFSAEMPDATLATLKIQPSEPRDSAVYFCASGSGGTGVKNIQYFGAGTRLSVL.

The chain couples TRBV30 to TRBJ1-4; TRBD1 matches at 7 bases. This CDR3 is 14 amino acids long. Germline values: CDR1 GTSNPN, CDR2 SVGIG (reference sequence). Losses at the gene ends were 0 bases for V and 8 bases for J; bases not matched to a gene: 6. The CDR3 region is CAWSVEGAGEKLFF. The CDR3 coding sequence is TGTGCCTGGAGTGTAGAGGGGGCAGGGGAAAAACTGTTTTTT.

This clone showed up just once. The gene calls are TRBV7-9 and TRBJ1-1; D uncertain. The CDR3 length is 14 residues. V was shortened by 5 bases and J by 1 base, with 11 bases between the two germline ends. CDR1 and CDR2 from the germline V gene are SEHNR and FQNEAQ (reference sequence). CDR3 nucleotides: TGTGCCAGCAGCCCGGGTACGAGGAACACTGAAGCTTTCTTT. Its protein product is CASSPGTRNTEAFF.

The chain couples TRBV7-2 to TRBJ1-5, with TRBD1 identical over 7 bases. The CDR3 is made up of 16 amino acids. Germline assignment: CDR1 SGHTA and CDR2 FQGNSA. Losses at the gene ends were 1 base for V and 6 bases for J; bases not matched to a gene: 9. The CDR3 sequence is CASSLGDRALGQPQHF. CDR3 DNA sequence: TGTGCCAGCAGCTTAGGTGACAGGGCTCTTGGTCAGCCCCAGCATTTT. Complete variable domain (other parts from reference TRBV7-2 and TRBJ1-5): GAGVSQSPSNKVTEKGKDVELRCDPISGHTALYWYRQSLGQGLEFLIYFQGNSAPDKSGLPSDRFSAERTGGSVSTLTIQRTQQEDSAVYLCASSLGDRALGQPQHFGDGTRLSIL.

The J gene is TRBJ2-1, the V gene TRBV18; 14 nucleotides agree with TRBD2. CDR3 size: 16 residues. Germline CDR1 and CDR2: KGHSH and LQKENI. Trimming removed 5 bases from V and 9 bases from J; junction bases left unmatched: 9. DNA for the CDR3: TGTGCCAGCTCAGCTCAGACTAGCGGGGGGGCCATTGAGCAGTTCTTC. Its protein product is CASSAQTSGGAIEQFF.

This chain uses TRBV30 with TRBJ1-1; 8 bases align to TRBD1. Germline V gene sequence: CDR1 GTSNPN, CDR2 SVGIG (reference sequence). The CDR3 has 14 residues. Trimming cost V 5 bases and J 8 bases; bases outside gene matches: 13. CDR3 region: CAWGHSRGRREAFF. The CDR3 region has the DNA TGTGCCTGGGGACACAGCAGGGGGCGTAGGGAAGCTTTCTTT.

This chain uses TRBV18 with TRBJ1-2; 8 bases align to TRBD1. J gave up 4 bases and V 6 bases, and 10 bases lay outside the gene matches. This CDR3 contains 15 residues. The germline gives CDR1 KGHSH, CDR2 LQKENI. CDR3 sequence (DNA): TGTGCCAGCTCTCACGGACAGGGCTTTTCCTATGGCTACACCTTC. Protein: CASSHGQGFSYGYTF.

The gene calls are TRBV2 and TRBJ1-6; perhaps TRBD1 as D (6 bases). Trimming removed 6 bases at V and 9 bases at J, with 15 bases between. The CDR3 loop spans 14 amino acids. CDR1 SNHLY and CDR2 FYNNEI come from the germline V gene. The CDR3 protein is CASREQGMTSPLHF. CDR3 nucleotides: TGTGCCAGCAGAGAACAGGGTATGACTTCACCCCTCCACTTT.

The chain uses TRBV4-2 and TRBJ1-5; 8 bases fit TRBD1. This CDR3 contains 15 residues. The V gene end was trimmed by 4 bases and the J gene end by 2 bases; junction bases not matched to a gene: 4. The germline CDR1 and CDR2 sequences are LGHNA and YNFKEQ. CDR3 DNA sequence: TGTGCCAGCAGCCCGACGACAGGGGGCAATCAGCCCCAGCATTTT. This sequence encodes CASSPTTGGNQPQHF.